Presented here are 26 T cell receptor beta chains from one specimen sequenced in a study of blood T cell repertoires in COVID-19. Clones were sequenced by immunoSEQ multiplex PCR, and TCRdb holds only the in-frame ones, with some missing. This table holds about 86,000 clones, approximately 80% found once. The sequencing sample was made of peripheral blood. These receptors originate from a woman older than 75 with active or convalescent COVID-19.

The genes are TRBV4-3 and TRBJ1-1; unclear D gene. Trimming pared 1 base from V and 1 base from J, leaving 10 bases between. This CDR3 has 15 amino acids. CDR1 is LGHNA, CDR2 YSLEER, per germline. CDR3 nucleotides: TGCGCCAGCAGCCAAGCCAGGTTCAGGAACACTGAAGCTTTCTTT. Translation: CASSQARFRNTEAFF.

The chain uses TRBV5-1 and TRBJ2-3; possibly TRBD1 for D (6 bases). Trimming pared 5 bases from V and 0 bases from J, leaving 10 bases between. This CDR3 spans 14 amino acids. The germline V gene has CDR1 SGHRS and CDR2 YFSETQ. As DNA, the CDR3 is TGCGCCAGCAGTGGGCAGGGGAGCACAGATACGCAGTATTTT. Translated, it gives CASSGQGSTDTQYF.

DNA of the CDR3: TGTGCCAGCAGCCCCAGTAACACCGGGGAGCTGTTTTTT. Protein product: CASSPSNTGELFF. The chain joins TRBV9 to TRBJ2-2; D not resolved. Germline V CDR1 and CDR2: SGDLS, YYNGEE. The CDR3 extends over 13 amino acids. Trimming took 4 bases from V and 2 from J, leaving 6 bases between them.

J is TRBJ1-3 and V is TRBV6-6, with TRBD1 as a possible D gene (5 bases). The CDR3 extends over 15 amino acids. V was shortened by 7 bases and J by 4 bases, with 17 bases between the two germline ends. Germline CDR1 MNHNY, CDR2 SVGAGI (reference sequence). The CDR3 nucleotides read TGTGCCAGCATAGGAGGAGGGGCTGGGGGAAACACCATATATTTT. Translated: CASIGGGAGGNTIYF.

CDR3: CASSSGQPEGFF. CDR3 DNA: TGTGCCAGCAGTTCAGGACAGCCCGAAGGGTTCTTC. The V gene is TRBV6-2 or TRBV6-3, the J gene TRBJ2-1; TRBD1 might be the D (6 bases). Trimming removed 4 bases from V and 15 bases from J, with 16 bases in between. The CDR3 totals 12 residues. Germline CDR1 MNHEY, CDR2 SVGEGT.

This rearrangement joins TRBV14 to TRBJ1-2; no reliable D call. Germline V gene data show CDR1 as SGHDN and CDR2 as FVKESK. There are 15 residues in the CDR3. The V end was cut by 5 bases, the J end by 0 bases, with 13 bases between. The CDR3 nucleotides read TGTGCCAGCAGCGAGTTCGATGACACTAACTATGGCTACACCTTC. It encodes CASSEFDDTNYGYTF.

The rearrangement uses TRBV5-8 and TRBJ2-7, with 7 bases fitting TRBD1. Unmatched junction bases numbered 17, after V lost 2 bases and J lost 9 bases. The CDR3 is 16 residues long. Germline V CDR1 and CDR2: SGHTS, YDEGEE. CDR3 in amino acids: CASSFGRTGMRLGQYF. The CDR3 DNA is TGTGCCAGCAGCTTCGGGCGGACAGGCATGCGGCTTGGGCAGTACTTC.

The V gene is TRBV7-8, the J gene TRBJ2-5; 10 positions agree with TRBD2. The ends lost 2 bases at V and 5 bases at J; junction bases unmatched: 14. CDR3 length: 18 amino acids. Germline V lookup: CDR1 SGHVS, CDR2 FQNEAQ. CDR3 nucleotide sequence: TGTGCCAGCAGCTTAAATGGGGGGGCTAGCGGGAGTGTGGAGACCCAGTACTTC. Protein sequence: CASSLNGGASGSVETQYF.

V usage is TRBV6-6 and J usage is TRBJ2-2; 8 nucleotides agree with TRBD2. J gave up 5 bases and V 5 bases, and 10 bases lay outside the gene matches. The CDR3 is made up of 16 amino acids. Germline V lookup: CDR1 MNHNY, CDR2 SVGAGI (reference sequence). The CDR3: CASSPSSGGGTGELFF. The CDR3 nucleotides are TGTGCCAGCAGTCCATCAAGCGGGGGCGGAACCGGGGAGCTGTTTTTT.

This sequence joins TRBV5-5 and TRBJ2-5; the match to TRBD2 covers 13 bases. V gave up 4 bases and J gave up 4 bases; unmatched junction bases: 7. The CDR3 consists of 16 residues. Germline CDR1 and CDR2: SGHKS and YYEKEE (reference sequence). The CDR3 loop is CASSTGTSGVGETQYF. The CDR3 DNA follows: TGTGCCAGCAGCACCGGGACTAGCGGGGTGGGAGAGACCCAGTACTTC.

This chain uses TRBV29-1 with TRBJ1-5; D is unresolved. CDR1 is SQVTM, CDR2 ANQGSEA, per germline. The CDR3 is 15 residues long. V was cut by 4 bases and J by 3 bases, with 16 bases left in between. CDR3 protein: CSVVVAAGFNQPQHF. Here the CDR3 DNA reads TGCAGCGTTGTCGTGGCAGCAGGCTTCAATCAGCCCCAGCATTTT.

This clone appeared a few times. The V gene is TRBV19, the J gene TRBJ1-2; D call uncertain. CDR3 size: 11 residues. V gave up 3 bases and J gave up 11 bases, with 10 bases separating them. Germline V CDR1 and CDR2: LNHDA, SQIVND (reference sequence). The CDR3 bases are TGTGCCAGTAGTATTGCTTGGCTTTACACCTTC. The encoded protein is CASSIAWLYTF.

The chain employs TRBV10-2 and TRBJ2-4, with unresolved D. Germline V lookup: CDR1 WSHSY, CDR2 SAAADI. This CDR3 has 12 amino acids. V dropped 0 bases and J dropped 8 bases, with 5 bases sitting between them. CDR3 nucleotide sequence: TGCGCCAGCAGTGAGTCGATAGACATTCAGTACTTC. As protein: CASSESIDIQYF.

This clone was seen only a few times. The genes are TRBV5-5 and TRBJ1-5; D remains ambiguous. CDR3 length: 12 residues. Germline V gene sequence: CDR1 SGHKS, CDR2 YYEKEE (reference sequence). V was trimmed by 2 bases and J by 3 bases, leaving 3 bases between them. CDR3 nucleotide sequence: TGTGCCAGCAGCTTACTCAATCAGCCCCAGCATTTT. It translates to CASSLLNQPQHF. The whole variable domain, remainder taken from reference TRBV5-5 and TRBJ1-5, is DAGVTQSPTHLIKTRGQQVTLRCSPISGHKSVSWYQQVLGQGPQFIFQYYEKEERGRGNFPDRFSARQFPNYSSELNVNALLLGDSALYLCASSLLNQPQHFGDGTRLSIL.

The CDR3 region is CASSMGQGNTEAFF. CDR3 coding DNA: TGTGCCAGTAGTATGGGACAGGGTAACACTGAAGCTTTCTTT. The chain combines TRBV19 with TRBJ1-1, with TRBD1 identical over 9 bases. After removal of 3 bases from V and 2 bases from J, the junction contained 1 base not matched to a gene. From germline, CDR1 is LNHDA and CDR2 SQIVND (reference sequence). The CDR3 runs 14 residues. The complete variable domain, with remaining parts taken from reference TRBV19 and TRBJ1-1, reads DGGITQSPKYLFRKEGQNVTLSCEQNLNHDAMYWYRQDPGQGLRLIYYSQIVNDFQKGDIAEGYSVSREKKESFPLTVTSAQKNPTAFYLCASSMGQGNTEAFFGQGTRLTVV.

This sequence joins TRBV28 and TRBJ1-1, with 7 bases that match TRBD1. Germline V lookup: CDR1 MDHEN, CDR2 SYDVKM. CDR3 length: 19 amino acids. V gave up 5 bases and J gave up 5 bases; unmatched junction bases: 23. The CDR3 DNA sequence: TGTGCCAGCAGTCCGCCAGACAGGGCCCGTTTCAGTGAGTGGACTGAAGCTTTCTTT. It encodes CASSPPDRARFSEWTEAFF.

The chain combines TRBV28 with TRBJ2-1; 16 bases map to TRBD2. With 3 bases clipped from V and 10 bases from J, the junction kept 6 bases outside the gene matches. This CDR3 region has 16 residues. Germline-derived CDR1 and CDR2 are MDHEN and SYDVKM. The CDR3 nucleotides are TGTGCCAGCAGTTTCCTCGGGACTAGCGGGAGGGGAGAGCAGTTCTTC. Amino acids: CASSFLGTSGRGEQFF. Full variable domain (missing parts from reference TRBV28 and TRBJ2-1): DVKVTQSSRYLVKRTGEKVFLECVQDMDHENMFWYRQDPGLGLRLIYFSYDVKMKEKGDIPEGYSVSREKKERFSLILESASTNQTSMYLCASSFLGTSGRGEQFFGPGTRLTVL.

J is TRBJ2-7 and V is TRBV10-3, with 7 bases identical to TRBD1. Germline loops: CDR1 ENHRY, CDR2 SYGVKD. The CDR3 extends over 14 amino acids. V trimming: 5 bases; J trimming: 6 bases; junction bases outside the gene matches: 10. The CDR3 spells CAISNRDSGGEQYF. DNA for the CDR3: TGTGCCATCAGTAACCGGGACAGTGGCGGCGAGCAGTACTTC.

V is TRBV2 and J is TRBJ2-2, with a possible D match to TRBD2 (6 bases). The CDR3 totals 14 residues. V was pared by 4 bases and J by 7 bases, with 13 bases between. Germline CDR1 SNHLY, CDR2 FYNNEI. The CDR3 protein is CASSATRTSGELFF. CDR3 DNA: TGTGCCAGCAGTGCGACTAGGACGAGCGGGGAGCTGTTTTTT.

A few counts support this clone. The CDR3 loop is CASSIGQREVYEQYF. CDR3 in DNA: TGTGCCAGTAGTATAGGCCAGCGGGAAGTCTACGAGCAGTACTTC. This rearrangement joins TRBV19 to TRBJ2-7, with 7 bases identical to TRBD2. Unmatched junction bases numbered 6, after V lost 1 base and J lost 3 bases. The CDR3 is 15 amino acids. Germline V gene data show CDR1 as LNHDA and CDR2 as SQIVND (reference sequence).

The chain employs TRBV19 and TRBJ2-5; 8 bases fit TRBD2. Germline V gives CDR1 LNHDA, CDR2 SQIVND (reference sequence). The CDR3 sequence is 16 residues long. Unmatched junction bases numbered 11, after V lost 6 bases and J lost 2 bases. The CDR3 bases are TGTGCCAGTAGCCCTGGGGAGGCTAGCGGGCAAGAGACCCAGTACTTC. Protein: CASSPGEASGQETQYF.

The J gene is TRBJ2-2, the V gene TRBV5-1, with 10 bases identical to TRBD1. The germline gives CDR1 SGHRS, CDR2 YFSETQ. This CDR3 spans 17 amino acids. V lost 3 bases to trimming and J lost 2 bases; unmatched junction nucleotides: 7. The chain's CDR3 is CASSSRQGARNTGELFF. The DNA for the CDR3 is TGCGCCAGCAGCTCACGACAGGGGGCGCGAAACACCGGGGAGCTGTTTTTT.

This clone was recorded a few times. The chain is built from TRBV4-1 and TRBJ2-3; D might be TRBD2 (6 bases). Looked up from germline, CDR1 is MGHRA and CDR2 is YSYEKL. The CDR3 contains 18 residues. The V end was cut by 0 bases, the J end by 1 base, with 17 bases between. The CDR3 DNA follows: TGCGCCAGCAGCCAAGAGTCCGTGGGACTCGGCGGCACAGATACGCAGTATTTT. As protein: CASSQESVGLGGTDTQYF.

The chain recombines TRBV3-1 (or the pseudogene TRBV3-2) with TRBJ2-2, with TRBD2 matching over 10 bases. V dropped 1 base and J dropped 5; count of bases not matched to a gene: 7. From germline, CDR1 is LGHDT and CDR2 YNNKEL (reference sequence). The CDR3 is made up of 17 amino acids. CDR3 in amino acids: CASSQVRSSGSTGELFF. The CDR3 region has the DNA TGTGCCAGCAGCCAAGTTCGGTCTAGCGGGAGTACCGGGGAGCTGTTTTTT.

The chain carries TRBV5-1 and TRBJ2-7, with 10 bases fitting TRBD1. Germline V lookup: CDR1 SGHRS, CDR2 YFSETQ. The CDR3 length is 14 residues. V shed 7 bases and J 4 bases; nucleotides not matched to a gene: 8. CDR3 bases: TGCGCCAGCCGCTCCGGGACAGGGGAATACGAGCAGTACTTC. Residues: CASRSGTGEYEQYF.

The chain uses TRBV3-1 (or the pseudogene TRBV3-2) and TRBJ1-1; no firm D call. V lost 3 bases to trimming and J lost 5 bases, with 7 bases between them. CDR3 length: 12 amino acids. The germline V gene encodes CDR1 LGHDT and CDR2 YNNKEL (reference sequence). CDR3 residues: CASSHRGTEAFF. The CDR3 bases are TGTGCCAGCAGCCATCGAGGAACTGAAGCTTTCTTT.